The 30 T cell receptor beta chains reported below all come from one sample, sequenced in a study of cytomegalovirus exposure and HLA in healthy donors. Both 60 Vbeta primers and 13 Jbeta primers went into the PCR. Assay used: immunoSEQ multiplex PCR; TCRdb lists only in-frame clones, some missing. The sample lists over 150,000 clones; approximately 78% were seen once. Material for sequencing was PBMCs. These receptors were collected from a male donor in good health and CMV-seropositive.

In this sample, this clone turned up a few times. This sequence joins TRBV5-1 and TRBJ2-5; 7 bases are a match to TRBD2. Per germline, CDR1 SGHRS and CDR2 YFSETQ. This CDR3 has 14 residues. Losses at the gene ends were 4 bases for V and 2 bases for J; bases not matched to a gene: 5. CDR3 in amino acids: CASSPIAGQETQYF. The DNA of the CDR3 is TGCGCCAGCAGCCCGATAGCGGGTCAAGAGACCCAGTACTTC.

V is TRBV10-3 and J is TRBJ2-3; D unclear. The CDR3 sequence is 11 residues long. Between the trimmed V and J ends, which lost 10 bases and 4 bases, there was a span of 9 bases. Looked up from germline, CDR1 is ENHRY and CDR2 is SYGVKD. This chain's CDR3 is CATGSSDTQYF. In DNA form, the CDR3 reads TGTGCCACCGGTTCTTCAGATACGCAGTATTTT.

The J gene is TRBJ2-3, the V gene TRBV9; a weak D match, TRBD1 (5 bases). CDR3 length equals 14 residues. From germline, CDR1 is SGDLS and CDR2 YYNGEE. V lost 2 bases and J lost 2, with 9 bases in between. CDR3 in DNA: TGTGCCAGCAGCGTGGAAGGGGCCACAGATACGCAGTATTTT. It codes for CASSVEGATDTQYF.

The rearrangement uses TRBV5-4 and TRBJ2-1; 12 bases map to TRBD2. Germline V lookup: CDR1 SGHNT, CDR2 YYREEE (reference sequence). The J segment lost 5 bases and the V segment lost 3 bases, leaving 6 bases of the junction unmatched. The CDR3 is 16 amino acids. CDR3 sequence reads: CASSSKTSGGDNEQFF. CDR3 coding DNA: TGTGCCAGCAGCTCGAAGACTAGCGGGGGAGACAATGAGCAGTTCTTC.

This CDR3 reads CASTLGQEVGEQFF. In nucleotides, the CDR3 is TGTGCCAGCACCCTGGGACAGGAAGTAGGGGAGCAGTTCTTC. The J gene is TRBJ2-1, the V gene TRBV28; TRBD1 matches 8 bases. In germline, CDR1 is MDHEN, CDR2 SYDVKM. J lost 10 bases, V lost 7 bases, and 12 bases had no gene match. This CDR3 is 14 amino acids long.

The V and J genes are TRBV5-1 and TRBJ1-4, with TRBD1 identical over 7 bases. CDR1 SGHRS and CDR2 YFSETQ come from the germline V gene. Losses at the gene ends were 4 bases for V and 6 bases for J; bases not matched to a gene: 6. The CDR3 is 14 amino acids. In nucleotides, the CDR3 is TGCGCCAGCAGCCTGCAGGGGGTGGATGAAAAACTGTTTTTT. Translated: CASSLQGVDEKLFF.

The chain recombines TRBV7-8 with TRBJ2-7; 7 nucleotides line up with TRBD1. The V gene end was trimmed by 1 base and the J gene end by 3 bases; junction bases not matched to a gene: 6. The CDR3 consists of 15 residues. Germline CDR1 and CDR2: SGHVS and FQNEAQ. The CDR3 reads CASSLGAGGNYEQYF. The CDR3 DNA reads as TGTGCCAGCAGCTTAGGGGCAGGGGGTAACTACGAGCAGTACTTC.

In this sample, this clone turned up a few times. CDR3 amino acids: CASSYNRGNSPLHF. In DNA form, the CDR3 reads TGTGCCAGCAGTTACAACAGGGGTAATTCACCCCTCCACTTT. The chain carries TRBV6-6 and TRBJ1-6, with TRBD1 matching over 7 bases. Germline loops: CDR1 MNHNY, CDR2 SVGAGI (reference sequence). Trimming removed 2 bases from V and 6 bases from J; junction bases left unmatched: 1. The CDR3 runs to 14 residues.

This clone was detected once. The rearrangement links TRBV7-9 to TRBJ1-2; 7 nucleotides align to TRBD1. Per germline, CDR1 SEHNR and CDR2 FQNEAQ (reference sequence). The CDR3 spans 16 residues. J was trimmed by 5 bases and V by 4 bases; bases with no gene match: 13. CDR3 nucleotides: TGTGCCAGCAGCTCGATCAGGGGGACCTTGCCTTATGGCTACACCTTC. It encodes CASSSIRGTLPYGYTF.

CDR3 protein: CATSHRYQQGRSYNEQFF. The CDR3 DNA reads as TGTGCCACCAGCCATCGATACCAACAGGGGAGGTCCTACAATGAGCAGTTCTTC. The V and J genes are TRBV15 and TRBJ2-1; a possible D gene is TRBD1 (7 bases). This CDR3 contains 18 residues. The germline V and J ends were trimmed by 5 bases and 1 base, with 21 bases remaining between them. Per germline, CDR1 LNHNV and CDR2 YYDKDF (reference sequence).

This clone came up a few times. DNA of the CDR3: TGTGCCAGCAGAGGGGGTCATCGGGCTGAATCCTACAATGAGCAGTTCTTC. Translated: CASRGGHRAESYNEQFF. This chain connects TRBV2 to TRBJ2-1; weak D call: TRBD1 (6 bases). CDR1 SNHLY and CDR2 FYNNEI come from the germline V gene. V gave up 6 bases and J gave up 1 base, with 19 bases separating them. The length of the CDR3 is 17 residues.

For the CDR3, the DNA is TGCAGCGGGAGGGGGCTTTCTGAGCAGTTCTTC. It yields the protein CSGRGLSEQFF. The chain combines TRBV20-1 with TRBJ2-1, with D perhaps matching TRBD2 (8 bases). This CDR3 spans 11 amino acids. Germline lookup yields CDR1 DFQATT and CDR2 SNEGSKA (reference sequence).

J is TRBJ2-2 and V is TRBV4-3, with 11 bases fitting TRBD2. The CDR3 extends over 17 amino acids. The junction had 8 bases not matched to a gene; V was cut back by 4 bases and J by 4 bases. The germline gives CDR1 LGHNA, CDR2 YSLEER. The CDR3 loop reads CASSRLLAGVGTGELFF. In DNA form, the CDR3 reads TGCGCCAGCAGCCGGCTACTAGCGGGAGTAGGCACCGGGGAGCTGTTTTTT.

The chain joins TRBV28 to TRBJ1-2, with D unclear. The germline gives CDR1 MDHEN, CDR2 SYDVKM. Trimming pared 5 bases from V and 4 bases from J, leaving 5 bases between. The CDR3 loop spans 11 amino acids. CDR3 nucleotides: TGTGCCAGCAGTAACAGCTATGGCTACACCTTC. This gives the protein CASSNSYGYTF.

The rearrangement links TRBV6-1 to TRBJ1-5; perhaps TRBD1 as D (6 bases). Per the germline V gene, CDR1 is MNHNS and CDR2 is SASEGT. The CDR3 loop spans 13 amino acids. The V and J ends lost 10 bases and 6 bases respectively, with 16 bases between them. This CDR3 reads CATDDSRGQPQHF. CDR3 nucleotide sequence: TGTGCCACCGATGACAGCAGGGGTCAGCCCCAGCATTTT.

The chain combines TRBV5-1 with TRBJ2-1; 12 bases are a match to TRBD2. In germline, CDR1 is SGHRS, CDR2 YFSETQ. This CDR3 has 16 amino acids. V gave up 0 bases and J gave up 10 bases; unmatched junction bases: 8. CDR3 sequence (DNA): TGCGCCAGCAGCTTGGATAGCCTAGCGGGAGGGAGGGAGCAGTTCTTC. It specifies CASSLDSLAGGREQFF.

The chain combines TRBV19 with TRBJ1-2, with no clear D. Deletions cut 5 bases from V and 2 bases from J, with 15 bases between. The CDR3 is made up of 15 amino acids. Per germline, CDR1 LNHDA and CDR2 SQIVND (reference sequence). CDR3 protein: CASSVGPQRNYGYTF. CDR3 nucleotides: TGTGCCAGTAGTGTTGGTCCCCAGAGGAACTATGGCTACACCTTC.

The gene calls are TRBV11-2 and TRBJ2-3; 14 bases fit TRBD2. The CDR3 spans 19 residues. Germline values: CDR1 SGHAT, CDR2 FQNNGV. Trimming removed 6 bases from V and 1 base from J; junction bases left unmatched: 12. In DNA form, the CDR3 reads TGTGCCAGCAGGTCGACTAGCGGGGGGGGCCGGGTGCGCACAGATACGCAGTATTTT. It translates to CASRSTSGGGRVRTDTQYF. The entire variable domain, with the rest obtained from reference TRBV11-2 and TRBJ2-3, is as follows: EAGVAQSPRYKIIEKRQSVAFWCNPISGHATLYWYQQILGQGPKLLIQFQNNGVVDDSQLPKDRFSAERLKGVDSTLKIQPAKLEDSAVYLCASRSTSGGGRVRTDTQYFGPGTRLTVL.

This clone has only a few counts. The chain employs TRBV5-6 and TRBJ2-4; a possible D gene is TRBD2 (6 bases). The CDR3 length is 16 residues. In germline, CDR1 is SGHDT, CDR2 YYEEEE. Trimming pared 2 bases from V and 4 bases from J, leaving 16 bases between. In DNA, the CDR3 is TGTGCCAGCAGCTTTTCGGGGGAACTATTGAAAAACATTCAGTACTTC. Translating it yields CASSFSGELLKNIQYF. Supplemented by reference TRBV5-6 and TRBJ2-4, the full variable domain reads DAGVTQSPTHLIKTRGQQVTLRCSPKSGHDTVSWYQQALGQGPQFIFQYYEEEERQRGNFPDRFSGHQFPNYSSELNVNALLLGDSALYLCASSFSGELLKNIQYFGAGTRLSVL.

The chain couples TRBV7-9 to TRBJ1-2; tentatively, D is TRBD1 (6 bases). CDR1 SEHNR and CDR2 FQNEAQ come from the germline V gene (reference sequence). With 3 bases removed from V and 3 bases from J, the gap between germline ends came to 14 bases. The CDR3 spans 15 residues. The CDR3 DNA sequence: TGTGCCAGCAGCTTCCCTTCGGGGGGCGACTATGGCTACACCTTC. Translating it yields CASSFPSGGDYGYTF. The entire variable domain, with the rest obtained from reference TRBV7-9 and TRBJ1-2, is as follows: DTGVSQNPRHKITKRGQNVTFRCDPISEHNRLYWYRQTLGQGPEFLTYFQNEAQLEKSRLLSDRFSAERPKGSFSTLEIQRTEQGDSAMYLCASSFPSGGDYGYTFGSGTRLTVV.

This clone has only a few counts. This rearrangement joins TRBV10-3 to TRBJ1-5; D is unresolved. The CDR3 runs 15 residues. V lost 3 bases to trimming and J lost 2 bases, with 11 bases between them. Germline V lookup: CDR1 ENHRY, CDR2 SYGVKD. The CDR3: CAISDPDRGNQPQHF. The CDR3 DNA sequence: TGTGCCATCAGTGACCCCGACCGGGGCAATCAGCCCCAGCATTTT.

This chain links TRBV5-6 with TRBJ2-5; D uncertain. This CDR3 contains 13 residues. The V gene's germline CDR1 is SGHDT and CDR2 YYEEEE. The V and J ends lost 0 bases and 2 bases respectively, with 5 bases between them. The CDR3 is CASSLVEQETQYF. In DNA form, the CDR3 reads TGTGCCAGCAGCTTGGTAGAGCAAGAGACCCAGTACTTC.

The V call is TRBV18, the J call TRBJ1-1; tentative D call: TRBD1 (6 bases). The CDR3 has 17 amino acids. Trimming stripped 1 base from V and 3 bases from J, with 18 bases between. Germline assignment: CDR1 KGHSH and CDR2 LQKENI. The CDR3 loop is CASSPLEIKQGYTEAFF. CDR3 sequence (DNA): TGTGCCAGCTCACCACTTGAGATAAAACAGGGCTACACTGAAGCTTTCTTT.

This sequence joins TRBV10-1 and TRBJ2-4; 8 bases line up with TRBD2. Germline V lookup: CDR1 WNHNN, CDR2 SYGVQD (reference sequence). V lost 1 base to trimming and J lost 9 bases; unmatched junction nucleotides: 11. This CDR3 is built from 16 residues. CDR3 nucleotides: TGCGCCAGCAGTGAGTGTGCGGGAGGAACGGGGAGCATTCAGTACTTC. Protein product: CASSECAGGTGSIQYF.

This clone has only a few counts. DNA of the CDR3: TGTGCCAGCAGTTACTTCAGGGCTCAGCCCCAGCATTTT. Translating gives CASSYFRAQPQHF. The rearrangement joins TRBV6-5 to TRBJ1-5; TRBD1 might be the D (5 bases). The CDR3 contains 13 residues. Trimming pared 1 base from V and 6 bases from J, leaving 7 bases between. The germline gives CDR1 MNHEY, CDR2 SVGAGI.

This clone was detected once. J is TRBJ2-1 and V is TRBV27, with 16 bases lining up with TRBD2. The germline gives CDR1 MNHEY, CDR2 SMNVEV (reference sequence). The CDR3 is made up of 16 amino acids. J gave up 15 bases and V 7 bases, and 15 bases lay outside the gene matches. This chain's CDR3 is CASIPRGLAGGAGRFF. The CDR3 nucleotides are TGTGCCAGCATTCCCCGGGGACTAGCGGGAGGGGCTGGCAGGTTCTTC.

The chain is built from TRBV2 and TRBJ1-5; tentatively, D is TRBD1 (5 bases). CDR1 is SNHLY and CDR2 is FYNNEI in the germline V gene. The length of the CDR3 is 15 residues. Trimming pared 1 base from V and 6 bases from J, leaving 13 bases between. The CDR3 DNA follows: TGTGCCAGCAGTGAAGAGGCAGGGCCCGGTCAGCCCCAGCATTTT. It encodes CASSEEAGPGQPQHF.

This chain uses TRBV7-8 with TRBJ2-7, with D possibly TRBD2 on 5 matching bases. V shed 0 bases and J shed 2 bases, with 8 bases lying between them. The V gene's germline CDR1 is SGHVS and CDR2 FQNEAQ. This CDR3 is built from 14 residues. CDR3 sequence (DNA): TGTGCCAGCAGCTTAGCAGACGGGGCCTACGAGCAGTACTTC. Its protein product is CASSLADGAYEQYF.

For the CDR3, the DNA is TGTGCCAGCAGCGTAGTGCCGGGGGGCCGGGAGACCCAGTACTTC. Protein product: CASSVVPGGRETQYF. V is TRBV9 and J is TRBJ2-5, with D possibly TRBD2 on 7 matching bases. Germline lookup yields CDR1 SGDLS and CDR2 YYNGEE. This CDR3 has 15 amino acids. V was clipped by 0 bases and J by 5 bases, with 14 bases between them.

This clone has a single count. The genes are TRBV6-5 and TRBJ1-2, with D possibly being TRBD1 (6 bases). Germline assignment: CDR1 MNHEY and CDR2 SVGAGI. The CDR3 consists of 14 residues. Trimming pared 0 bases from V and 10 bases from J, leaving 15 bases between. CDR3 DNA sequence: TGTGCCAGCAGTTACTCGGGCAGGACAGTCGCCTACACCTTC. Translated: CASSYSGRTVAYTF.